A single count supports the clone carrying this T cell receptor beta chain. Repertoires were generated with immunoSEQ multiplex PCR, while TCRdb's copy carries only in-frame clones and drops some. The data contain fewer than 11,000 clones, 60% to 65% of them singletons. Time point meaning: after neoadjuvant nivolumab, at surgical resection. This specimen comes from a study of neoadjuvant anti-PD-1 for oral cavity cancer. The source was tumor tissue, collected after nivolumab (anti-PD-1) treatment. The origin of this receptor is a person between 40 and 79 years old with oral cavity squamous cell carcinoma.

Here the CDR3 reads CASIRATEAFF. CDR3 in DNA: TGTGCCAGCATTCGGGCCACTGAAGCTTTCTTT. The chain links TRBV6-6 to TRBJ1-1; the D is unclear. V was trimmed by 7 bases and J by 4 bases, leaving 7 bases between them. The CDR3 loop spans 11 amino acids. Germline CDR1 reads MNHNY; CDR2 reads SVGAGI (reference sequence).